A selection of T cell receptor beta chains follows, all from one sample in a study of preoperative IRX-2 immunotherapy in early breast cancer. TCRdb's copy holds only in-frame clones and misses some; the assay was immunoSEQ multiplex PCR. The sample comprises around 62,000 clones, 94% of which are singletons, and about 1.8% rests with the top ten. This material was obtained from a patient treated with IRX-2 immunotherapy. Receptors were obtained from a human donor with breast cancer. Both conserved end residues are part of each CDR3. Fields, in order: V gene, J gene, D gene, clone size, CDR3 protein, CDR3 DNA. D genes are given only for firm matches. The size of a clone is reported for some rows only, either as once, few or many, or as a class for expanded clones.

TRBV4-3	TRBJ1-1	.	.	CASSVRLNTEAFF	TGCGCCAGCAGCGTACGCCTGAACACTGAAGCTTTCTTT
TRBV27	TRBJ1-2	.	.	CASSQRHGLTYGYTF	TGTGCCAGCAGCCAGAGGCACGGGCTAACCTATGGCTACACCTTC
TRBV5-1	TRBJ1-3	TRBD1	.	CASSLFGQASSGNTIYF	TGCGCCAGCAGCTTGTTCGGACAGGCGAGCTCTGGAAACACCATATATTTT
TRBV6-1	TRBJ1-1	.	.	CASRNGRNTEAFF	TGTGCCAGCAGGAACGGAAGGAACACTGAAGCTTTCTTT
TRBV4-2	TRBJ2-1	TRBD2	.	CASSQDPSGVYNEQFF	TGTGCCAGCAGCCAAGATCCAAGCGGGGTTTACAATGAGCAGTTCTTC
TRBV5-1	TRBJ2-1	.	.	CASSLATGPSSYNEQFF	TGCGCCAGCAGCCTGGCGACAGGACCAAGCTCCTACAATGAGCAGTTCTTC
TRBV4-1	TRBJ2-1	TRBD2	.	CASSHGIRLAGGLGNEQFF	TGCGCCAGCAGCCATGGTATCCGACTAGCGGGGGGGCTGGGTAATGAGCAGTTCTTC
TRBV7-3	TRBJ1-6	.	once	CASSLNAGGNSPLHF	TGTGCCAGCAGCTTAAATGCAGGTGGTAATTCACCCCTCCACTTT
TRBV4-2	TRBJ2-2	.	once	CASSQDTTSRGGELFF	TGTGCCAGCAGCCAAGATACGACTAGTCGGGGCGGGGAGCTGTTTTTT
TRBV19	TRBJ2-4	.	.	CASSFRLDIQYF	TGTGCCAGTAGCTTCCGACTGGACATTCAGTACTTC
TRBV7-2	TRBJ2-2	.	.	CASSLIGGGTGELFF	TGTGCCAGCAGCTTAATAGGGGGAGGCACCGGGGAGCTGTTTTTT
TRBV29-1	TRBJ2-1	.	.	CSVQGFYNEQFF	TGCAGCGTTCAGGGTTTCTACAATGAGCAGTTCTTC
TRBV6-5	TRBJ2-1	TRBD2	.	CASTSGLADNEQFF	TGTGCCAGCACCTCGGGACTAGCGGACAATGAGCAGTTCTTC
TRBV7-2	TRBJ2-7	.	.	CASSFTPGLHGEQYF	TGTGCCAGCAGCTTCACGCCGGGACTCCACGGCGAGCAGTACTTC
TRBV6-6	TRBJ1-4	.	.	CASSHDSGNEKLFF	TGTGCCAGCAGTCACGACAGCGGGAATGAAAAACTGTTTTTT
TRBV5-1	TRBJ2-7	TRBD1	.	CASRKGQRSEQYF	TGCGCCAGCAGAAAGGGACAGAGAAGTGAGCAGTACTTC
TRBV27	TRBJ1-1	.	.	CASSMRRGTEAFF	TGTGCCAGCAGTATGCGGCGAGGGACTGAAGCTTTCTTT
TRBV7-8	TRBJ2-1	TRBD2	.	CASSLDRLAGGHEQFF	TGTGCCAGCAGCTTAGATCGTCTAGCGGGGGGACATGAGCAGTTCTTC
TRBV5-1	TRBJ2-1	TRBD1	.	CASRRDSGQGNEQFF	TGCGCCAGCAGACGAGATTCCGGACAGGGTAATGAGCAGTTCTTC
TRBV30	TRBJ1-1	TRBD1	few	CAWEQGRTEAFF	TGTGCCTGGGAACAGGGGAGGACTGAAGCTTTCTTT
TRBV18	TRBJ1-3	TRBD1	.	CASSPRQGASSGNTIYF	TGTGCCAGCTCACCACGACAGGGGGCGAGCTCTGGAAACACCATATATTTT
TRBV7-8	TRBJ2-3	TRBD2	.	CASSLGGRTSDTQYF	TGTGCCAGCAGCTTAGGCGGGAGAACCTCAGATACGCAGTATTTT
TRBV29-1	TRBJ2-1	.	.	CSAEPDGYNEQFF	TGCAGCGCCGAGCCGGATGGCTACAATGAGCAGTTCTTC
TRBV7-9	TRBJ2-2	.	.	CASSSQGTGELFF	TGTGCCAGCAGCTCCCAGGGGACCGGGGAGCTGTTTTTT
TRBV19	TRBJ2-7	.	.	CASSIRVERPPGEQYF	TGTGCCAGTAGTATACGGGTAGAGCGGCCCCCTGGCGAGCAGTACTTC
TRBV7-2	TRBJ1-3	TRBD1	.	CASSLGQGRNTIYF	TGTGCCAGCAGTTTGGGACAGGGACGAAACACCATATATTTT
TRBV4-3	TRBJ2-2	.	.	CASSQEVAANTGELFF	TGCGCCAGCAGCCAAGAAGTAGCCGCGAACACCGGGGAGCTGTTTTTT
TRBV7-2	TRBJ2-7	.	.	CASSLGSGVIFYEQYF	TGTGCCAGCAGCTTAGGTTCAGGGGTCATTTTCTACGAGCAGTACTTC
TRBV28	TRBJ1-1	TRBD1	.	CASIGQGMNTEAFF	TGTGCCAGCATCGGACAGGGTATGAACACTGAAGCTTTCTTT
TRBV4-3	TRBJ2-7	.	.	CASSQGPPGLEDEQYF	TGCGCCAGCAGCCAAGGGCCCCCGGGCCTCGAGGACGAGCAGTACTTC
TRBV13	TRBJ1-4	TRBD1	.	CASSFSTGTVNEKLFF	TGTGCCAGCAGCTTCTCCACCGGGACAGTCAATGAAAAACTGTTTTTT
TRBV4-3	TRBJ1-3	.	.	CASSGSLRNTIYF	TGCGCCAGCAGTGGGTCTCTCCGAAACACCATATATTTT
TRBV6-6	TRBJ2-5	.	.	CASSYSAAQETQYF	TGTGCCAGCAGTTACTCGGCAGCGCAAGAGACCCAGTACTTC
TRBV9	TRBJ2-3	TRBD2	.	CANHRLAGAIGGTDTQYF	TGTGCCAACCATAGACTAGCGGGAGCCATCGGGGGCACAGATACGCAGTATTTT
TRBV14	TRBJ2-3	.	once	CASSPSISTDTQYF	TGTGCCAGCAGCCCTTCTATTAGCACAGATACGCAGTATTTT
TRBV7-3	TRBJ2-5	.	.	CASSLDYSETQYF	TGTGCCAGCAGCTTAGACTATAGTGAGACCCAGTACTTC
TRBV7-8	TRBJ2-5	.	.	CASSLNQETQYF	TGTGCCAGCAGCTTAAACCAGGAGACCCAGTACTTC
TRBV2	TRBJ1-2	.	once	CASSLHGEAGWNGYTF	TGTGCCAGCAGTCTACACGGGGAGGCAGGTTGGAATGGCTACACCTTC
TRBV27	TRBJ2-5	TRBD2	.	CASSLAGLGETQYF	TGTGCCAGCAGCCTAGCGGGACTGGGGGAGACCCAGTACTTC
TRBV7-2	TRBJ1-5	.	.	CASSLDQAQPQHF	TGTGCCAGCAGCTTAGACCAGGCACAGCCCCAGCATTTT
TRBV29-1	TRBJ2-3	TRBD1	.	CSVQGAGTDTQYF	TGCAGCGTGCAGGGGGCTGGCACAGATACGCAGTATTTT
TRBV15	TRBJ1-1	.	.	CATTPDSLGTEAFF	TGTGCCACCACCCCGGACAGCTTGGGCACTGAAGCTTTCTTT
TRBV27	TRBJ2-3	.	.	CASSLLARTTDTQYF	TGTGCCAGCAGTTTATTGGCGAGAACAACAGATACGCAGTATTTT
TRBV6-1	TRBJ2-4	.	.	CASSDGRQFGIQYF	TGTGCCAGCAGTGATGGGCGGCAGTTTGGCATTCAGTACTTC